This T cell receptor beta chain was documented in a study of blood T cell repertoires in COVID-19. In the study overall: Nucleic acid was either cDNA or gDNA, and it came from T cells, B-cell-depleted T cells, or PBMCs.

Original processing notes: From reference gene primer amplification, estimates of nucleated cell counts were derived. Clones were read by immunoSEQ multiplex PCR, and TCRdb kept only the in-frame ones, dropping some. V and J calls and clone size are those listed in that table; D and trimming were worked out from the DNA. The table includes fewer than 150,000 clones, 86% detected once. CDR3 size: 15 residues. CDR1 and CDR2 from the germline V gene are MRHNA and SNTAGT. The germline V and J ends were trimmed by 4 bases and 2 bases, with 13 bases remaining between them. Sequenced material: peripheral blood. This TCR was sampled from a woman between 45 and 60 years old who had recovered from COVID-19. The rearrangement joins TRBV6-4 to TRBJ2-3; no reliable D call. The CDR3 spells CASSAQYGPTDTQYF. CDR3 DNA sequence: TGTGCCAGCAGTGCGCAATACGGTCCCACAGATACGCAGTATTTT.